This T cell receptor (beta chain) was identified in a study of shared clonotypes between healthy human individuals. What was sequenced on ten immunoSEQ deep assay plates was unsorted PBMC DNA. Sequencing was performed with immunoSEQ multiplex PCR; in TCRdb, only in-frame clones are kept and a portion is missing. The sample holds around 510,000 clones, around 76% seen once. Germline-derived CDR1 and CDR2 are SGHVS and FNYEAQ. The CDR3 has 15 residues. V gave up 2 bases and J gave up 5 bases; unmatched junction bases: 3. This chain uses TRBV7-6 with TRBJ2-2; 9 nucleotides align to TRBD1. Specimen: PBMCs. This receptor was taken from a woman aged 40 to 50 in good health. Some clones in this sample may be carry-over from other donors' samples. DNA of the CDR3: TGTGCCAGCAGCTTACGGACAGGGGAGACCGGGGAGCTGTTTTTT. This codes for CASSLRTGETGELFF.